Below are 25 T cell receptor beta chains sequenced from a single sample in a study of cytomegalovirus exposure and HLA in healthy donors. Measured with immunoSEQ multiplex PCR; TCRdb has only the in-frame clones, and not every one. The sample includes tens of thousands of clones, around 85% of them seen just once. Specimen: PBMCs. The receptors originated from a man in his thirties or forties in good health and CMV-seronegative.

The V gene is TRBV29-1, the J gene TRBJ2-1; maybe TRBD2 (6 bases). V gave up 4 bases and J gave up 0 bases, with 10 bases separating them. Looked up from germline, CDR1 is SQVTM and CDR2 is ANQGSEA. The CDR3 is made up of 14 amino acids. The CDR3 loop reads CSVAEGSSYNEQFF. CDR3 nucleotide sequence: TGCAGCGTTGCGGAGGGGAGCTCCTACAATGAGCAGTTCTTC.

This chain links TRBV4-2 with TRBJ1-1; 9 bases map to TRBD1. V shed 0 bases and J 4 bases; nucleotides not matched to a gene: 9. The CDR3 has 17 amino acids. CDR1 LGHNA and CDR2 YNFKEQ come from the germline V gene. CDR3 nucleotides: TGTGCCAGCAGCCAAGATAATCCCGGGACAGGGTCCACTGAAGCTTTCTTT. This gives the protein CASSQDNPGTGSTEAFF.

The J gene is TRBJ2-2, the V gene TRBV7-7; D not resolved. The CDR3 loop spans 15 amino acids. V was pared by 5 bases and J by 1 base, with 11 bases between. Germline loops: CDR1 SSHAT, CDR2 FNYEAQ (reference sequence). In DNA form, the CDR3 reads TGTGCCAGCAGCCCCTGGCCCGTGAACACCGGGGAGCTGTTTTTT. It is translated as CASSPWPVNTGELFF.

The chain is built from TRBV5-1 and TRBJ2-3; TRBD1 is a possible D gene (6 bases). The germline CDR1 and CDR2 sequences are SGHRS and YFSETQ. The CDR3 is 15 residues long. With 7 bases removed from V and 2 bases from J, the gap between germline ends came to 17 bases. The CDR3 sequence: CASLVGQDYTDTQYF. The CDR3 DNA reads TGCGCCAGCTTAGTGGGACAAGATTACACAGATACGCAGTATTTT.

This chain links TRBV4-2 with TRBJ1-4, with 8 nucleotides matching TRBD1. Per the germline V gene, CDR1 is LGHNA and CDR2 is YNFKEQ. J lost 7 bases, V lost 2 bases, and 3 bases had no gene match. CDR3 length: 14 amino acids. CDR3 coding DNA: TGTGCCAGCAGCCAAAGGACAGGGTTTGAAAAACTGTTTTTT. Its protein product is CASSQRTGFEKLFF.

This clone was found once. The chain combines TRBV27 with TRBJ1-5; 9 bases align to TRBD1. The CDR3 has 15 residues. The V gene end was trimmed by 5 bases and the J gene end by 4 bases; junction bases not matched to a gene: 6. Germline-derived CDR1 and CDR2 are MNHEY and SMNVEV (reference sequence). The CDR3 DNA is TGTGCCAGCAGTGCAGGACAGGGGTGGAATCAGCCCCAGCATTTT. Translation gives CASSAGQGWNQPQHF.

The chain uses TRBV2 and TRBJ1-1; 8 bases are a match to TRBD1. The germline V gene encodes CDR1 SNHLY and CDR2 FYNNEI. Trimming cost V 6 bases and J 3 bases; bases outside gene matches: 6. This CDR3 comprises 14 residues. Here the CDR3 reads CASRLGQGYTEAFF. The CDR3 DNA reads as TGTGCCAGCAGGCTAGGACAGGGCTACACTGAAGCTTTCTTT.

The chain links TRBV10-3 to TRBJ2-3, with TRBD2 matching over 7 bases. Germline V gene sequence: CDR1 ENHRY, CDR2 SYGVKD. The J segment lost 2 bases and the V segment lost 4 bases, leaving 6 bases of the junction unmatched. The CDR3 contains 15 residues. This CDR3 reads CAISGSGGNTDTQYF. CDR3 nucleotide sequence: TGTGCCATCAGTGGGTCCGGGGGGAACACAGATACGCAGTATTTT.

This chain joins TRBV9 and TRBJ2-2; tentatively, D is TRBD2 (6 bases). CDR1 SGDLS and CDR2 YYNGEE come from the germline V gene. The CDR3 length is 16 residues. V lost 0 bases and J 5 bases, leaving 14 bases between the germline ends. CDR3 bases: TGTGCCAGCAGCGTAGCATCGGGAGCCGTGACCGGGGAGCTGTTTTTT. Its protein product is CASSVASGAVTGELFF.

The chain employs TRBV11-2 and TRBJ1-4; 7 bases are shared with TRBD1. The CDR3 extends over 16 amino acids. CDR1 and CDR2 from the germline V gene are SGHAT and FQNNGV. V was clipped by 1 base and J by 2 bases; unmatched bases: 4. Written as DNA, the CDR3 is TGTGCCAGCAGCTTAGTAGGGGGCGCGACTAATGAAAAACTGTTTTTT. It yields the protein CASSLVGGATNEKLFF.

The V and J genes are TRBV11-3 and TRBJ2-3, with D possibly TRBD2 on 5 matching bases. CDR1 is SGHNT and CDR2 is YENEEA in the germline V gene. This CDR3 spans 16 amino acids. Deletions cut 4 bases from V and 1 base from J, with 15 bases between. The CDR3 DNA sequence: TGTGCCAGCAGCTCCGGGATAGTAGGAGGCACAGATACGCAGTATTTT. This gives the protein CASSSGIVGGTDTQYF.

This clone was seen just once. CDR3 protein: CAWSRDSNEKLFF. The CDR3 nucleotides read TGTGCCTGGAGCAGGGACAGTAATGAAAAACTGTTTTTT. The rearrangement joins TRBV30 to TRBJ1-4, with 7 nucleotides matching TRBD1. Trimming at V came to 3 bases and at J to 4 bases, leaving 2 bases not matched to a gene. CDR3 length equals 13 residues. Germline V gene lookup returns CDR1 GTSNPN and CDR2 SVGIG (reference sequence).

The chain carries TRBV10-3 and TRBJ2-4; tentative D call: TRBD1 (6 bases). V lost 3 bases and J 0 bases, leaving 15 bases between the germline ends. Germline values: CDR1 ENHRY, CDR2 SYGVKD. This CDR3 is 17 amino acids long. For the CDR3, the DNA is TGTGCCATCAGTGAAGGACAGCCTTCTCTAGCCAAAAACATTCAGTACTTC. Its translation is CAISEGQPSLAKNIQYF.

CDR3 DNA: TGCGCCAGCAGCCCCCGGGGACTTCTCGAAGTCGGCTACACCTTC. Protein product: CASSPRGLLEVGYTF. The rearrangement uses TRBV4-1 and TRBJ1-2; perhaps TRBD1 as D (5 bases). The CDR3 has 15 residues. The germline CDR1 and CDR2 sequences are MGHRA and YSYEKL. V lost 4 bases and J 8 bases, leaving 20 bases between the germline ends.

The J gene is TRBJ1-4, the V gene TRBV4-1; D remains unclear. The CDR3 runs 13 residues. The germline V gene encodes CDR1 MGHRA and CDR2 YSYEKL. Trimming removed 3 bases at V and 8 bases at J, with 10 bases between. Written as DNA, the CDR3 is TGCGCCAGCAGCCAGAGGGCGGGAGAAAAACTGTTTTTT. Its protein product is CASSQRAGEKLFF.

This clone was recorded once. J is TRBJ2-7 and V is TRBV7-2; the D gene is possibly TRBD1 (6 bases). Germline loops: CDR1 SGHTA, CDR2 FQGNSA. Trimming shortened V by 5 bases and J by 0 bases, and 14 bases separated the two germline ends. This CDR3 contains 15 residues. The CDR3 sequence: CASSPQGISSYEQYF. The CDR3 nucleotides are TGTGCCAGCAGCCCACAGGGAATCAGCTCCTACGAGCAGTACTTC.

A few counts support this clone. The chain is built from TRBV7-9 and TRBJ1-2; a weak D match, TRBD1 (6 bases). The germline CDR1 and CDR2 sequences are SEHNR and FQNEAQ (reference sequence). Trimming stripped 4 bases from V and 4 bases from J, with 16 bases between. The CDR3 runs to 15 residues. CDR3: CASSSQGPPGYGYTF. CDR3 nucleotide sequence: TGTGCCAGCAGCTCACAGGGACCCCCTGGCTATGGCTACACCTTC.

The chain recombines TRBV11-2 with TRBJ1-2, with D hard to call. CDR3 length: 15 residues. The germline V gene encodes CDR1 SGHAT and CDR2 FQNNGV. V lost 2 bases to trimming and J lost 4 bases, with 14 bases between them. Here the CDR3 DNA reads TGTGCCAGCAGCTTAAGTTCTGACAACTCCTATGGCTACACCTTC. Its protein is CASSLSSDNSYGYTF.

This chain connects TRBV6-5 to TRBJ2-2; perhaps TRBD1 as D (5 bases). Germline V gene lookup returns CDR1 MNHEY and CDR2 SVGAGI. This CDR3 is built from 15 residues. V dropped 5 bases and J dropped 4 bases, with 14 bases sitting between them. The CDR3 nucleotides are TGTGCCAGCAGTCAGCAGGCAGGGTTCACCGGGGAGCTGTTTTTT. This sequence encodes CASSQQAGFTGELFF.

V is TRBV6-6 and J is TRBJ2-7; D gene unclear. Germline CDR1 and CDR2: MNHNY and SVGAGI (reference sequence). The CDR3 runs to 11 residues. V was cut by 6 bases and J by 10 bases, with 13 bases left in between. The CDR3: CASSNENFQYF. The CDR3 region has the DNA TGTGCCAGCAGCAACGAGAATTTTCAGTACTTC.

This clone was seen a handful of times. The CDR3 nucleotides are TGCAGCGTTGGGCAGGGTCTGAAAAACTATGGCTACACCTTC. Encoded protein: CSVGQGLKNYGYTF. The chain links TRBV29-1 to TRBJ1-2; D is perhaps TRBD1 (5 bases). Trimming took off 4 bases at V and 2 bases at J, with 14 bases between the two ends. This CDR3 region has 14 residues. Germline CDR1 and CDR2: SQVTM and ANQGSEA.

The chain uses TRBV28 and TRBJ1-2, with no clear D. CDR1 is MDHEN, CDR2 SYDVKM, per germline. Between the trimmed V and J ends, which lost 5 bases and 3 bases, there was a span of 13 bases. The CDR3 extends over 14 amino acids. The CDR3 sequence: CASSGSRDDYGYTF. DNA of the CDR3: TGTGCCAGCAGTGGATCCCGGGATGACTATGGCTACACCTTC.

The chain carries TRBV9 and TRBJ2-6; D is unresolved. Per germline, CDR1 SGDLS and CDR2 YYNGEE. V lost 1 base, J lost 0 bases, and 11 bases lay in between. The CDR3 runs to 17 residues. CDR3 loop: CASSVTIRSSGANVLTF. CDR3 DNA: TGTGCCAGCAGCGTAACGATTCGGAGCTCTGGGGCCAACGTCCTGACTTTC.

DNA of the CDR3: TGTGCAAGTCGCGCCCCGGGGGGGGGACGAAACAATCAGCCCCAGCATTTT. It specifies CASRAPGGGRNNQPQHF. This chain joins TRBV12-2 and TRBJ1-5. TRBV12-2 is a pseudogene locus. The CDR3 loop spans 17 amino acids.

The chain couples TRBV11-2 to TRBJ1-2, with a possible D match to TRBD1 (5 bases). Germline-derived CDR1 and CDR2 are SGHAT and FQNNGV. This CDR3 is built from 16 residues. The V end lost 1 base, the J end lost 4 bases, and 16 bases lay between the germline ends. CDR3 residues: CASSLAPGGRGYGYTF. For the CDR3, the DNA is TGTGCCAGCAGCTTAGCTCCGGGGGGACGAGGCTATGGCTACACCTTC.